The rows below give T cell receptor beta chains drawn from one sample of a study of T cells in Graves' hyperthyroidism and ophthalmopathy. Via MiXCR, TCRdb re-called the multiplex PCR reads, giving one row per CDR3 protein. The sample has under 650,000 distinct CDR3 sequences; about 16% are singletons. Sequenced material: blood. These receptors were collected from a young woman with Graves' hyperthyroidism. Both conserved end residues are part of each CDR3. The D gene is left open where the match is weak. Rows give clone size only sometimes, using once, few, many, or a class for an expanded clone.

abundance: many
j_gene: TRBJ2-7
v_gene: TRBV28
d_gene: TRBD2
CDR3nt: TGTGCCAGCTGCTCTAGCGGGAGGAAGTACGAGCAGTACTTC
CDR3aa: CASCSSGRKYEQYF

abundance: once
j_gene: TRBJ2-1
v_gene: TRBV4-1
d_gene: TRBD1
CDR3nt: TGCGCCAGCAGCCGCAACCCGGGACAGGGGAATGAGCAGTTCTTC
CDR3aa: CASSRNPGQGNEQFF

abundance: few
j_gene: TRBJ2-6
v_gene: TRBV12-3/TRBV12-4
d_gene: NA
CDR3nt: TGTGCCAGCAGTTTAGAGGGGGTCTCTGGGGCCAACGTCCTGACTTTC
CDR3aa: CASSLEGVSGANVLTF

abundance: many
j_gene: TRBJ2-1
v_gene: TRBV20-1
d_gene: NA
CDR3nt: TGCAGTGCTAGAGATCGTTCCGCGGTGAGGGACAATGAGCAGTTCTTC
CDR3aa: CSARDRSAVRDNEQFF

abundance: NA
j_gene: TRBJ1-2
v_gene: TRBV6-1
d_gene: TRBD1
CDR3nt: TGTGCCAGCAGTCCCTCACCGGGACAGGGGGCGCAATCCTATGGCTACACCTTC
CDR3aa: CASSPSPGQGAQSYGYTF

abundance: many
j_gene: TRBJ2-7
v_gene: TRBV2
d_gene: NA
CDR3nt: TGTGCCAGCAGTGGTGACAGTGGCTACGAGCAGTACTTC
CDR3aa: CASSGDSGYEQYF

abundance: many
j_gene: TRBJ2-1
v_gene: TRBV30
d_gene: TRBD2
CDR3nt: TGTGCCTTAGCGGGGGGCAAGTTCTTC
CDR3aa: CALAGGKFF

abundance: many
j_gene: TRBJ2-7
v_gene: TRBV12-3/TRBV12-4
d_gene: NA
CDR3nt: TGTGCCAGCAGCCCTGACAGGTTTGAGCAGTACTTC
CDR3aa: CASSPDRFEQYF

abundance: many
j_gene: TRBJ2-1
v_gene: TRBV5-5
d_gene: NA
CDR3nt: TGTGCCAGCAGCTTGGAGGGGGGAGATGAGCAGTTCTTC
CDR3aa: CASSLEGGDEQFF

abundance: NA
j_gene: TRBJ2-7
v_gene: TRBV19
d_gene: NA
CDR3nt: TGTGCCAGTAGGGGAGACTACAACTACGAGCAGTACTTC
CDR3aa: CASRGDYNYEQYF

abundance: few
j_gene: TRBJ2-7
v_gene: TRBV19
d_gene: NA
CDR3nt: TGTGCCAGTAAAGGGGCCGCCAGGGACGAGCAGTACTTC
CDR3aa: CASKGAARDEQYF

abundance: few
j_gene: TRBJ2-1
v_gene: TRBV5-1
d_gene: NA
CDR3nt: TGCGCCAGCAGCTTGCAATTCGCCCCGGCGGGAAGCAATGAGCAGTTCTTC
CDR3aa: CASSLQFAPAGSNEQFF

abundance: many
j_gene: TRBJ2-5
v_gene: TRBV11-2
d_gene: NA
CDR3nt: TGTGCCAGCAAGGAATTCATCCCGACTGGAACTACTAACTTC
CDR3aa: CASKEFIPTGTTNF

abundance: few
j_gene: TRBJ2-6
v_gene: TRBV2
d_gene: NA
CDR3nt: TGTGCCAGCAGTCTCGAGGAGTCTGGGGCCAACGTCCTGACTTTC
CDR3aa: CASSLEESGANVLTF

abundance: NA
j_gene: TRBJ2-3
v_gene: TRBV4-1
d_gene: NA
CDR3nt: TGCGCCAGCAGCCAAGGGATGGCAGATACGCAGTATTTT
CDR3aa: CASSQGMADTQYF

abundance: many
j_gene: TRBJ2-1
v_gene: TRBV30
d_gene: NA
CDR3nt: TGTGCCTGGAGTGTACGGTTGGGTTCCTACAATGAGCAGTTCTTC
CDR3aa: CAWSVRLGSYNEQFF

abundance: few
j_gene: TRBJ1-4
v_gene: TRBV27
d_gene: NA
CDR3nt: TGTGCCAGCAGCACAACTAGAGTGGGGGAAAAACTGTTTTTT
CDR3aa: CASSTTRVGEKLFF

abundance: many
j_gene: TRBJ2-3
v_gene: TRBV28
d_gene: TRBD2
CDR3nt: TGTGCCAGCAGGCCTAAACTCGTTGGACTAGCGGGAGGGCCCCCAGATACGCAGTATTTT
CDR3aa: CASRPKLVGLAGGPPDTQYF

abundance: many
j_gene: TRBJ1-3
v_gene: TRBV2
d_gene: NA
CDR3nt: TGTGCCAGCAGTGAAAACTCTGGAAACACCATATATTTT
CDR3aa: CASSENSGNTIYF

abundance: NA
j_gene: TRBJ2-7
v_gene: TRBV9
d_gene: TRBD2
CDR3nt: TGTGCCAGCGGGGCGGGAGGGAGCGGCGAGCAGTACTTC
CDR3aa: CASGAGGSGEQYF

abundance: NA
j_gene: TRBJ2-5
v_gene: TRBV4-1
d_gene: NA
CDR3nt: TGCGCCAGCAGCACGGGCCCAGGGGCCCAGTACTTC
CDR3aa: CASSTGPGAQYF

abundance: NA
j_gene: TRBJ2-7
v_gene: TRBV27
d_gene: TRBD2
CDR3nt: TGTGCCAGCAGGTTCGGACTAGCGGAGTCCTACGAGCAGTACTTC
CDR3aa: CASRFGLAESYEQYF

abundance: few
j_gene: TRBJ1-4
v_gene: TRBV9
d_gene: NA
CDR3nt: TGTGCCAGCAGCACGGCAAGGGTTAATGAAAAACTGTTTTTT
CDR3aa: CASSTARVNEKLFF

abundance: NA
j_gene: TRBJ2-2
v_gene: TRBV30
d_gene: NA
CDR3nt: TGTGCCTTCCTCATTCGATGGGGCACCGGGGAGCTGTTTTTT
CDR3aa: CAFLIRWGTGELFF

abundance: NA
j_gene: TRBJ2-6
v_gene: TRBV2
d_gene: NA
CDR3nt: TGTGCCCGTCTTTCCTCTGGGGCCAACGTCCTGACTTTC
CDR3aa: CARLSSGANVLTF

abundance: NA
j_gene: TRBJ2-3
v_gene: TRBV6-5
d_gene: NA
CDR3nt: TGTGCCAGCAGTTACTCGACAGCGCGGGTCACAGATACGCAGTATTTT
CDR3aa: CASSYSTARVTDTQYF

abundance: NA
j_gene: TRBJ1-6
v_gene: TRBV7-2
d_gene: TRBD1
CDR3nt: TGTGCCAGCAGCGCCGACAGGGGTTATTCACCCCTCCACTTT
CDR3aa: CASSADRGYSPLHF

abundance: NA
j_gene: TRBJ2-1
v_gene: TRBV10-3
d_gene: NA
CDR3nt: TGTGCCATCAGTGCTTCGGGAGAGTTTGATGAGCAGTTCTTC
CDR3aa: CAISASGEFDEQFF

abundance: many
j_gene: TRBJ2-7
v_gene: TRBV6-6
d_gene: TRBD2
CDR3nt: TGTGCCAGCAGTTACTCATCTAGAGGGAGGGCCCTGTCCTACGAGCAGTACTTC
CDR3aa: CASSYSSRGRALSYEQYF

abundance: NA
j_gene: TRBJ1-6
v_gene: TRBV4-1
d_gene: NA
CDR3nt: TGCGCCAGCAGCCAAGAAGGGGGCTATAATTCACCCCTCCACTTT
CDR3aa: CASSQEGGYNSPLHF

abundance: many
j_gene: TRBJ2-5
v_gene: TRBV2
d_gene: NA
CDR3nt: TGTGCCAGCCTAGGGAACCGCCAAGAGACCCAGTACTTC
CDR3aa: CASLGNRQETQYF

abundance: NA
j_gene: TRBJ2-2
v_gene: TRBV6-2/TRBV6-3
d_gene: NA
CDR3nt: TGTGCCAGCAGTTACTCCGGCAGAAAGAACACCGGGGAGCTGTTTTTT
CDR3aa: CASSYSGRKNTGELFF

abundance: many
j_gene: TRBJ2-5
v_gene: TRBV6-6
d_gene: NA
CDR3nt: TGTGCCAGCAGTTACTCCAGTGGGAAGGGGCAAGAGACCCAGTACTTC
CDR3aa: CASSYSSGKGQETQYF

abundance: many
j_gene: TRBJ2-3
v_gene: TRBV2
d_gene: NA
CDR3nt: TGTGCCAGCAGAGGTCCCTACAGTGCTTGGGACGAGGGTACGCAGTATTTT
CDR3aa: CASRGPYSAWDEGTQYF

abundance: many
j_gene: TRBJ2-1
v_gene: TRBV20-1
d_gene: TRBD2
CDR3nt: TGCAGTGCTAGACCAACTAGCGTACACTACAATGAGCAGTTCTTC
CDR3aa: CSARPTSVHYNEQFF

abundance: many
j_gene: TRBJ1-2
v_gene: TRBV29-1
d_gene: NA
CDR3nt: TGCAGCGTTGTTGTCCGTGGGGCAGGGGAGGCCTCTTATGGCTACACCTTC
CDR3aa: CSVVVRGAGEASYGYTF

abundance: few
j_gene: TRBJ2-1
v_gene: TRBV7-9
d_gene: TRBD2
CDR3nt: TGTGCCAGCAGCCGAGCGGGAAGCTCCTACAATGAGCAGTTCTTC
CDR3aa: CASSRAGSSYNEQFF

abundance: many
j_gene: TRBJ2-7
v_gene: TRBV5-6
d_gene: NA
CDR3nt: TGTGCCAGCTGCGTCGGAGTCAGCTCCTACGAGCAGTACTTC
CDR3aa: CASCVGVSSYEQYF

abundance: many
j_gene: TRBJ2-3
v_gene: TRBV5-6
d_gene: NA
CDR3nt: TGTGCCAGCAGCTCAGAGCAAACCGGGACGGTCACAGATACGCAGTATTTT
CDR3aa: CASSSEQTGTVTDTQYF

abundance: NA
j_gene: TRBJ1-4
v_gene: TRBV9
d_gene: TRBD1
CDR3nt: TGTGCCAGCAGCGGGAGGACAGGAGGTAATGAAAAACTGTTTTTT
CDR3aa: CASSGRTGGNEKLFF

abundance: many
j_gene: TRBJ1-2
v_gene: TRBV7-9
d_gene: NA
CDR3nt: TGTGCCAGCGACGAACCAGGCAGACGGGCTGGTGGCTACACCTTC
CDR3aa: CASDEPGRRAGGYTF

abundance: NA
j_gene: TRBJ2-5
v_gene: TRBV6-1
d_gene: TRBD1
CDR3nt: TGTGCCACACGGACAGGTTATTCGGGAGAGACCCAGTACTTC
CDR3aa: CATRTGYSGETQYF

abundance: NA
j_gene: TRBJ2-1
v_gene: TRBV18
d_gene: TRBD2
CDR3nt: TGTGCCAGCTCACCACCTCGACTAGCGGGAGGTTACAATGAGCAGTTCTTC
CDR3aa: CASSPPRLAGGYNEQFF

abundance: few
j_gene: TRBJ1-2
v_gene: TRBV19
d_gene: NA
CDR3nt: TGTGCCAGTAGTATATGGGAGGGTAAAGGCTACACCTTC
CDR3aa: CASSIWEGKGYTF

abundance: NA
j_gene: TRBJ2-3
v_gene: TRBV20-1
d_gene: NA
CDR3nt: TGCAGTGCTAGGGCTGGGTTCGGAGGGGTCGGCACAGATACGCAGTATTTT
CDR3aa: CSARAGFGGVGTDTQYF